This is a list of T cell receptor beta chains from one sample in a study of blood T cell repertoires in COVID-19. TCRdb keeps only in-frame clones here, not all; method: immunoSEQ multiplex PCR. The table shows some 77,000 clones, with roughly four fifths occurring only once. Sequencing was performed on peripheral blood. These receptors were collected from a woman between 55 and 75 years old with acute or convalescent COVID-19. Each CDR3 is given with its conserved first and last residue. D genes are given only for firm matches. Clone size is not always given. Where it is, it says once, few, many or a class for expanded clones.

>TRBD1|TRBJ1-3|TRBV9|NA
CASSPTPQGLVGNTIYF
TGTGCCAGCAGCCCAACACCACAGGGGTTGGTAGGAAACACCATATATTTT
>NA|TRBJ1-1|TRBV5-5|NA
CASSLRDTSGAFF
TGTGCCAGCAGCTTGCGGGACACCTCGGGAGCTTTCTTT
>TRBD1|TRBJ1-2|TRBV28|NA
CASRRTGFGYTF
TGTGCCAGCAGACGGACAGGGTTTGGCTACACCTTC
>NA|TRBJ1-2|TRBV28|NA
CASSFRRRLYGYTF
TGTGCCAGCAGTTTTAGACGGAGACTCTATGGCTACACCTTC
>NA|TRBJ2-7|TRBV6-1|NA
CASSEDIRSYEQYF
TGTGCCAGCAGTGAGGACATACGATCCTACGAGCAGTACTTC
>NA|TRBJ1-1|TRBV9|few
CASSVGPGGMNTEAFF
TGTGCCAGCAGCGTAGGACCTGGGGGCATGAACACTGAAGCTTTCTTT
>NA|TRBJ2-2|TRBV30|NA
CAWGTGVGTGELFF
TGTGCCTGGGGGACGGGAGTGGGGACCGGGGAGCTGTTTTTT
>NA|TRBJ2-1|TRBV7-3|NA
CASSLYGSDEQFF
TGTGCCAGCAGCTTGTACGGGAGCGATGAGCAGTTCTTC
>NA|TRBJ2-1|TRBV12-3/TRBV12-4|NA
CASSTYNEQFF
TGTGCCAGCTCTACCTACAATGAGCAGTTCTTC
>NA|TRBJ1-1|TRBV5-4|NA
CASSYQGNRNTEAFF
TGTGCCAGCAGTTACCAGGGAAACAGGAACACTGAAGCTTTCTTT
>TRBD2|TRBJ2-1|TRBV29-1|NA
CSARGRSYNEQFF
TGCAGCGCCCGCGGGAGAAGTTACAATGAGCAGTTCTTC
>NA|TRBJ2-2|TRBV24-1|NA
CATSDFPGFGTGELFF
TGTGCCACCAGTGATTTCCCTGGGTTCGGGACCGGGGAGCTGTTTTTT
>NA|TRBJ1-6|TRBV28|NA
CASRSLVFVQYNSPLHF
TGTGCCAGCAGGTCCTTGGTTTTCGTACAGTACAATTCACCCCTCCACTTT
>NA|TRBJ1-6|TRBV15|NA
CATSRELNSPLHF
TGTGCCACCAGCAGAGAGTTAAATTCACCCCTCCACTTT
>TRBD1|TRBJ1-5|TRBV7-8|NA
CASSARTGFNQPQHF
TGTGCCAGCAGCGCCCGGACAGGGTTCAATCAGCCCCAGCATTTT
>NA|TRBJ1-1|TRBV6-1|NA
CASSGGLRENMNTEAFF
TGTGCCAGCAGTGGGGGGCTCCGGGAAAACATGAACACTGAAGCTTTCTTT
>TRBD2|TRBJ2-2|TRBV3-1/TRBV3-2|NA
CASSRRLAGHDTGELFF
TGTGCCAGCAGCCGACGCTTAGCGGGACATGATACCGGGGAGCTGTTTTTT
>TRBD2|TRBJ2-2|TRBV6-6|few
CASRGGTGELFF
TGTGCCAGCAGGGGGGGGACCGGGGAGCTGTTTTTT
>NA|TRBJ2-5|TRBV3-1/TRBV3-2|NA
CASSQTVIGSQETQYF
TGTGCCAGCAGCCAGACTGTAATCGGGAGCCAAGAGACCCAGTACTTC
>TRBD2|TRBJ2-3|TRBV7-9|NA
CASSLSAGYTDTQYF
TGTGCCAGCAGCTTATCAGCGGGGTACACAGATACGCAGTATTTT
>TRBD2|TRBJ2-5|TRBV28|NA
CASSLRTAGGETQYF
TGTGCCAGCAGTTTAAGGACAGCGGGGGGAGAGACCCAGTACTTC
>NA|TRBJ1-1|TRBV28|NA
CASSHHLQGLQNTEAFF
TGTGCCAGCAGTCACCATCTACAGGGTTTGCAGAACACTGAAGCTTTCTTT
>TRBD2|TRBJ2-7|TRBV15|once
CATSRGYGTSGRSNEQYF
TGTGCCACCAGCAGAGGGTATGGGACTAGCGGGAGAAGTAACGAGCAGTACTTC
>TRBD1|TRBJ1-3|TRBV18|once
CASSSGGTGNTIYF
TGTGCCAGCTCCTCAGGGGGAACTGGAAACACCATATATTTT
>TRBD1|TRBJ1-2|TRBV5-4|NA
CASSSAGTGVRGYTF
TGTGCCAGCAGCTCTGCGGGGACAGGGGTTCGTGGCTACACCTTC
>NA|TRBJ1-2|TRBV6-5|NA
CASRTGQHGNYGYTF
TGTGCCAGCAGGACCGGACAGCATGGGAACTATGGCTACACCTTC
>TRBD1|TRBJ1-2|TRBV4-2|once
CASSQDWAGGSGYTF
TGTGCCAGCAGCCAAGATTGGGCAGGGGGCAGTGGCTACACCTTC
>TRBD1|TRBJ1-3|TRBV28|NA
CASSRTGSGNTIYF
TGTGCCAGCAGTCGGACAGGCTCTGGAAACACCATATATTTT
>TRBD1|TRBJ1-3|TRBV7-8|NA
CASRSRGSGNTIYF
TGTGCCAGCAGGAGCAGGGGGAGTGGAAACACCATATATTTT
>NA|TRBJ1-5|TRBV19|NA
CASKPGQPGQPQHF
TGTGCCAGTAAACCGGGACAACCTGGGCAGCCCCAGCATTTT
>NA|TRBJ2-4|TRBV30|NA
CAWSGRYRAVMENIQYF
TGTGCCTGGAGTGGCCGATACAGGGCCGTCATGGAAAACATTCAGTACTTC
>TRBD2|TRBJ2-1|TRBV19|NA
CASSTFSGRANEQFF
TGTGCCAGTAGTACGTTCAGCGGGAGGGCCAATGAGCAGTTCTTC
>TRBD2|TRBJ2-1|TRBV18|NA
CASSPGLAGNYNEQFF
TGTGCCAGCTCGCCAGGACTAGCGGGGAACTACAATGAGCAGTTCTTC
>NA|TRBJ2-7|TRBV7-9|NA
CASSFSSSYEQYF
TGTGCCAGCAGCTTTTCGAGCTCCTACGAGCAGTACTTC
>TRBD1|TRBJ1-1|TRBV6-6|NA
CASRRDRDTEAFF
TGTGCCAGCAGAAGAGACAGGGACACTGAAGCTTTCTTT
>NA|TRBJ1-5|TRBV16|NA
CASSQSRRDQPQHF
TGTGCCAGCAGCCAATCAAGGAGGGATCAGCCCCAGCATTTT
>TRBD2|TRBJ2-1|TRBV5-1|NA
CASSPGGGGPVNEQFF
TGCGCCAGCAGCCCCGGCGGCGGGGGGCCCGTCAATGAGCAGTTCTTC
>TRBD2|TRBJ2-3|TRBV9|NA
CASSVGRGAGSTDTQYF
TGTGCCAGCAGCGTAGGCCGAGGAGCGGGGAGCACAGATACGCAGTATTTT
>NA|TRBJ1-5|TRBV6-4|few
CARLVGQPQHF
TGTGCCAGGCTAGTGGGTCAGCCCCAGCATTTT
>TRBD2|TRBJ2-1|TRBV27|NA
CASSLYGGGGVDTYNEQFF
TGTGCCAGCAGTTTATACGGCGGGGGGGGTGTGGATACCTACAATGAGCAGTTCTTC